This T cell receptor beta chain was captured by sequencing in a study of T cells in Graves' hyperthyroidism and ophthalmopathy. Diagnosing involved the use of clinical symptoms, serum thyroxine and TRAb, thyroid ultrasound and orbital computed tomography. What was amplified from RNA transcripts were TCR beta CDR3 regions. The HTBI primer set drove a first-round RT-PCR of the TCR CDR3. TCRdb reanalysed the multiplex PCR reads using MiXCR and keeps one entry per CDR3 protein. The table records hundreds of thousands of distinct CDR3 sequences, around 19% of them present only once. Trimming cost V 5 bases and J 4 bases, with 17 bases left between them. This CDR3 is 15 amino acids long. The V gene's germline CDR1 is SGHNT and CDR2 YENEEA.

This sequence originates from a woman aged 50 to 60 with Graves' hyperthyroidism that later progressed to Graves' ophthalmopathy. The sequenced sample was blood. The V and J genes are TRBV11-3 and TRBJ1-1; D is possibly TRBD1 (6 bases). CDR3 in DNA: TGTGCCAGCAGCCCTAGCGGGGGGCCTAGCACTGAAGCTTTCTTT. It is translated as CASSPSGGPSTEAFF.